This T cell receptor beta chain stems from a study of early T cells in non-severe SARS-CoV-2 infection. Study information: Sequenced material consisted of bulk RNA (from unsorted whole blood), and chains were unpaired. Findings of the study overall: Reliance on VDJdb matching favored anti-spike CD8 responses; private and CD4 specificities were missed.

The CDR3 is 14 residues long. This clonotype was recorded many times. Antigen unknown. Individual cDNA molecules were tagged with unique molecular identifiers, the study reported. TCRdb analysed the 5' RACE reads with MiXCR anew, one entry per CDR3 protein. In the table there are 60,000 to 90,000 distinct CDR3 sequences, about 16% of which are singletons. The TCR was taken from an adult who was a healthcare worker with PCR-confirmed SARS-CoV-2 infection or an uninfected control (not recorded which). The genes are TRBV12-1 and TRBJ2-7; the tabulated D call, TRBD1, remains unverified against the DNA. TRBV12-1 is a known pseudogene. Sequenced: whole blood. DNA for the CDR3: TGTGCCAGCAGCTTACAGGCGTGCTCCTACGAGCAGTACTTC. The encoded protein is CASSLQACSYEQYF.